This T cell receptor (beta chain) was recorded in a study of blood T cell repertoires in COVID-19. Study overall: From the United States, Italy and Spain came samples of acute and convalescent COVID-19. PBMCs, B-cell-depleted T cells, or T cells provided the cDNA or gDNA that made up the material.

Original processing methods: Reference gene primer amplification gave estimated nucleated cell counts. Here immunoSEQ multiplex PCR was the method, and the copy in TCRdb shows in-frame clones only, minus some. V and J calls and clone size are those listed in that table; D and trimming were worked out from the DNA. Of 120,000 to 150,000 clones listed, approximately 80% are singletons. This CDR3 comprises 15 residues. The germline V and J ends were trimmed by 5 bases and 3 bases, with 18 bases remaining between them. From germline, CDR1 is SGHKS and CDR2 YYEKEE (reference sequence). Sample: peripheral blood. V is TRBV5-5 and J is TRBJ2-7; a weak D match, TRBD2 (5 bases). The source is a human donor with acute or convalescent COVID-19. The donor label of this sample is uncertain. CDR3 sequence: CASSSFPSEGYEQYV. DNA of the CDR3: TGTGCCAGCAGTTCCTTCCCCTCAGAGGGCTACGAGCAGTACGTC.